These 12 T cell receptor beta chains were all obtained from the same sample, sequenced in a study of OX40 agonist ivuxolimab in advanced cancers. Library preparation employed the immunoSEQ multiplex PCR assay. TCRdb took this table from immuneACCESS and kept in-frame rearrangements with V and J called. Such tables lack part of the clones; where checked against another copy, unresolved V genes explain under half of the gap, and the rest is unexplained. The sample includes about 45,000 clones, with approximately 80% observed a single time. 2.6% of the sample lies in the top ten. The input for sequencing was CD4+ or CD8+ T cells sorted from blood, taken in a trial of the OX40 agonist ivuxolimab. Receptors originate from an adult with an advanced solid tumor such as melanoma, head and neck, liver or kidney cancer.

The V gene is TRBV11-2, the J gene TRBJ2-7; a possible D gene is TRBD2 (6 bases). The CDR3 length is 15 residues. Germline lookup yields CDR1 SGHAT and CDR2 FQNNGV. The V end was cut by 2 bases, the J end by 7 bases, with 18 bases between. The CDR3 is CASSLQWDLLAEQYF. As DNA, the CDR3 is TGTGCCAGCAGCTTACAATGGGACCTTCTAGCGGAGCAGTACTTC.

The rearrangement joins TRBV4-1 to TRBJ1-5; the match to TRBD1 covers 9 bases. Trimming at V came to 3 bases and at J to 8 bases, leaving 8 bases not matched to a gene. Germline V CDR1 and CDR2: MGHRA, YSYEKL. The CDR3 is 15 residues long. CDR3 region: CASSHGTGGAEPQHF. CDR3 in DNA: TGCGCCAGCAGCCATGGTACAGGGGGCGCGGAGCCCCAGCATTTT.

This chain links TRBV27 with TRBJ2-1; a possible D gene is TRBD2 (6 bases). The CDR3 contains 14 residues. V lost 5 bases and J 4 bases, leaving 12 bases between the germline ends. The germline CDR1 and CDR2 sequences are MNHEY and SMNVEV (reference sequence). In nucleotides, the CDR3 is TGTGCCAGCAGTCTGGCGGGGTATTACAATGAGCAGTTCTTC. This encodes CASSLAGYYNEQFF.

Written as DNA, the CDR3 is TGTGCCAGTACGGGGGGCAGGGTGAACACCGGGGAGCTGTTTTTT. Its translation: CASTGGRVNTGELFF. The chain has TRBV19 and TRBJ2-2; possibly TRBD2 for D (7 bases). Trimming cost V 7 bases and J 1 base, with 13 bases left between them. CDR1 and CDR2 (germline): LNHDA, SQIVND (reference sequence). The CDR3 covers 15 residues.

The chain couples TRBV4-2 to TRBJ2-7; D is perhaps TRBD1 (6 bases). Germline CDR1 and CDR2: LGHNA and YNFKEQ. The V end lost 5 bases, the J end lost 1 base, and 12 bases lay between the germline ends. This CDR3 is built from 14 residues. The CDR3 loop is CASSYLGGSYEQYF. DNA of the CDR3: TGTGCCAGCAGCTACCTAGGGGGATCCTACGAGCAGTACTTC.

The chain recombines TRBV6-6 with TRBJ2-3, with D possibly TRBD2 on 5 matching bases. CDR1 is MNHNY and CDR2 is SVGAGI in the germline V gene (reference sequence). The CDR3 totals 15 residues. With 5 bases removed from V and 2 bases from J, the gap between germline ends came to 14 bases. In DNA, the CDR3 is TGTGCCAGCAGTAACGGACTGGGAAACACAGATACGCAGTATTTT. Its translation: CASSNGLGNTDTQYF.

This chain joins TRBV5-6 and TRBJ2-5, with 9 bases that match TRBD1. Trimming removed 3 bases from V and 2 bases from J; junction bases left unmatched: 8. This CDR3 spans 16 amino acids. Germline V gene sequence: CDR1 SGHDT, CDR2 YYEEEE. CDR3 in amino acids: CASSSYTGGTQETQYF. The CDR3, as DNA: TGTGCCAGCAGCTCCTATACAGGGGGCACACAAGAGACCCAGTACTTC.

The chain combines TRBV18 with TRBJ2-7; 14 positions match TRBD2. V gave up 5 bases and J gave up 6 bases; unmatched junction bases: 6. Per the germline V gene, CDR1 is KGHSH and CDR2 is LQKENI. This CDR3 comprises 15 residues. CDR3 sequence: CASSSGTSGRAEQYF. The DNA for the CDR3 is TGTGCCAGCTCATCGGGGACTAGCGGGAGAGCCGAGCAGTACTTC.

The V and J genes are TRBV10-3 and TRBJ1-2; D is undetermined. Germline V CDR1 and CDR2: ENHRY, SYGVKD. Trimming removed 6 bases from V and 2 bases from J, with 16 bases in between. This CDR3 contains 15 residues. Here the CDR3 reads CAISPYEMENYGYTF. The CDR3 DNA is TGTGCCATCAGCCCTTATGAGATGGAGAACTATGGCTACACCTTC.

V usage is TRBV7-8 and J usage is TRBJ2-5; D is perhaps TRBD1 (5 bases). Germline V gene lookup returns CDR1 SGHVS and CDR2 FQNEAQ. Trimming stripped 2 bases from V and 5 bases from J, with 15 bases between. The CDR3 has 15 amino acids. CDR3 bases: TGTGCCAGCAGCTTACATGGGGATGGGGCGGAGACCCAGTACTTC. Translating it yields CASSLHGDGAETQYF.

The CDR3 here is CASSRGQGGDYGYTF. The CDR3 nucleotides read TGTGCCAGCAGCAGAGGACAGGGAGGGGACTATGGCTACACCTTC. J is TRBJ1-2 and V is TRBV5-6; 8 bases are a match to TRBD1. Germline CDR1 is SGHDT and CDR2 is YYEEEE. The V segment lost 4 bases and the J segment 3 bases; nucleotides outside the gene matches: 8. CDR3 length equals 15 residues.

This clone was seen just once. V gene TRBV27 combines with J gene TRBJ1-4; 8 nucleotides agree with TRBD1. V was pared by 8 bases and J by 7 bases, with 6 bases of the junction left unmatched. Germline loops: CDR1 MNHEY, CDR2 SMNVEV (reference sequence). The CDR3 has 13 residues. This chain's CDR3 is CASLRQGTEKLFF. CDR3 DNA: TGTGCCAGCTTAAGACAGGGGACTGAAAAACTGTTTTTT.